This T cell receptor beta chain was captured in a study of T cells in Graves' hyperthyroidism and ophthalmopathy. Researchers barred patients who had uncontrolled infection, other autoimmune disease, pregnancy or lactation. The investigators amplified TCR beta CDR3 regions from RNA transcripts. The study used the HTBI primer set for a first-round RT-PCR of the TCR CDR3. Using its own MiXCR run on the multiplex PCR reads, TCRdb lists one record per CDR3 protein. The data contain 450,000 to 650,000 distinct CDR3 sequences, about 15% of them singletons. General observations from the study: Appearing also in blood were most of the thyroid clonotypes expanded above 0.001. For ophthalmopathy, model prediction preceded onset by a median approximately 6 months. Ophthalmopathy stood apart from stable hyperthyroidism in a 13 V-J model.

On this clonotype: Its antigen is not identified. A much larger clone differs from this one at a single base, so this may be a read error.

Germline V gene sequence: CDR1 LNHDA, CDR2 SQIVND (reference sequence). The CDR3 length is 15 residues. Source material: blood. The chain uses TRBV19 and TRBJ1-1; no clear D. This receptor was obtained from a woman aged 18-29 years with Graves' ophthalmopathy. The CDR3: CASSIIDMVNTEASF. CDR3 in DNA: TGTGCCAGTAGTATAATTGATATGGTGAACACTGAAGCTTCCTTT. The complete variable domain, with remaining parts taken from reference TRBV19 and TRBJ1-1, reads DGGITQSPKYLFRKEGQNVTLSCEQNLNHDAMYWYRQDPGQGLRLIYYSQIVNDFQKGDIAEGYSVSREKKESFPLTVTSAQKNPTAFYLCASSIIDMVNTEASFGQGTRLTVV.